Listed below are T cell receptor beta chains from one sample, sequenced in a study of blood T cell repertoires in COVID-19. This table comes from immunoSEQ multiplex PCR, and its TCRdb copy is limited to in-frame clones, with some not included. The sample has more than 15,000 clones, 78% seen once. Sequences were obtained from peripheral blood. These receptor sequences come from a man in his sixties with active or convalescent COVID-19. CDR3s include the opening cysteine and the closing phenylalanine or tryptophan. The order of the fields is J gene, V gene, clone size, D gene, CDR3 protein, CDR3 DNA. The D gene is left open where the match is weak. Not all rows give a size; the values are once, few, many and, for expanded clones, a class.

TRBJ2-7,TRBV2,few,TRBD1,CATRRTGRIDEQYF,TGTGCCACCCGGCGGACAGGGCGAATCGACGAGCAGTACTTC
TRBJ2-3,TRBV19,NA,NA,CASSVRGSTDTQYF,TGTGCCAGTAGTGTCCGGGGTAGCACAGATACGCAGTATTTT
TRBJ1-4,TRBV4-1,once,NA,CASSQEGERREKLFF,TGCGCCAGCAGCCAAGAGGGCGAAAGACGTGAAAAACTGTTTTTT
TRBJ1-2,TRBV10-3,few,TRBD1,CAISDGGQGIRGYTF,TGTGCCATCAGTGATGGAGGACAGGGAATTCGGGGCTACACCTTC
TRBJ2-7,TRBV5-6,NA,NA,CASSLYGGSSYEQYF,TGTGCCAGCAGCTTGTATGGGGGGAGCTCCTACGAGCAGTACTTC
TRBJ1-5,TRBV6-1,NA,NA,CASSEFSIGQNQPQHF,TGTGCCAGCAGTGAATTCAGTATAGGACAGAATCAGCCCCAGCATTTT
TRBJ2-1,TRBV6-6,few,NA,CASSYSQVVDEQFF,TGTGCCAGCAGTTACTCACAAGTTGTGGATGAGCAGTTCTTC
TRBJ1-2,TRBV19,NA,NA,CASSIDLPQGVRSYGYTF,TGTGCCAGTAGTATAGATCTTCCACAGGGCGTTAGGAGCTATGGCTACACCTTC
TRBJ1-1,TRBV10-1,NA,NA,CASSDSTGMNTEAFF,TGCGCCAGCAGTGATTCGACCGGGATGAACACTGAAGCTTTCTTT
TRBJ2-4,TRBV19,NA,NA,CASSADSTQAKNIQYF,TGTGCCAGTAGTGCTGACAGCACCCAGGCCAAAAACATTCAGTACTTC
TRBJ2-3,TRBV9,NA,TRBD2,CASSVRTTTSGYTDTQYF,TGTGCCAGCAGCGTTCGAACTACGACTAGCGGATACACAGATACGCAGTATTTT
TRBJ1-2,TRBV18,NA,NA,CASSPFSGGLDGYTF,TGTGCCAGCTCACCGTTTTCAGGAGGTCTCGATGGCTACACCTTC
TRBJ2-5,TRBV6-4,NA,TRBD1,CASSPFPGTGNQETQYF,TGTGCCAGCAGCCCTTTTCCCGGGACAGGGAACCAAGAGACCCAGTACTTC